This paragraph reports one T cell receptor (beta chain). Authors' methods: Quantification of nucleated cells was approximated via reference gene primer amplification. Here immunoSEQ multiplex PCR was the method, and the copy in TCRdb shows in-frame clones only, minus some. Clone size and V and J calls were adopted from that table, with D and trimming inferred from the DNA. The sample consists of 300,000 to 450,000 clones, 85% of them appearing once. This specimen belongs to a study of blood T cell repertoires in COVID-19. Study at large: Samples representing acute and convalescent COVID-19 were sourced from the United States, Italy and Spain. The analysed material was cDNA or gDNA that came from T cells, B-cell-depleted T cells, or PBMCs.

CDR3 length: 16 residues. V was pared by 3 bases and J by 0 bases, with 5 bases of the junction left unmatched. Per germline, CDR1 LGHNA and CDR2 YNFKEQ. This chain uses TRBV4-2 with TRBJ1-1, with TRBD1 matching 9 bases. The sample was peripheral blood. The clonotype originates from a woman younger than 30 with acute or convalescent COVID-19. CDR3 nucleotides: TGTGCCAGCAGCCAGGACAGGGGATTCATGAACACTGAAGCTTTCTTT. This codes for CASSQDRGFMNTEAFF.